A selection of T cell receptor beta chains follows, all from one sample in a study of regulatory T cells in long-lasting Graves disease. MiXCR, run by TCRdb on the multiplex PCR reads, gives a single entry per CDR3 protein. The table has hundreds of thousands of distinct CDR3 sequences, 16% seen once. These same data were also listed under a study on T cells in Graves' hyperthyroidism and ophthalmopathy.

The sequencing used peripheral blood mononuclear cells (PBMCs), collected at new diagnosis, from a patient treated with antithyroid drugs. These receptors all come from a woman aged 25 to 45 with Graves disease. The CDR3 runs from the conserved cysteine through the conserved F or W. The order of the fields is J gene, clone size, D gene, V gene, CDR3 DNA, CDR3 protein. The D gene is left open where the match is weak. Some rows have no size entry. The others give once, few or many, or a class for an expanded clone.

J gene: TRBJ1-2; clone size: NA; D gene: TRBD1; V gene: TRBV30; CDR3 DNA: TGTGCCTGGAGTGTACCGAACGGGGACAGTCGCTATGGCTACACCTTC; CDR3 protein: CAWSVPNGDSRYGYTF
J gene: TRBJ2-5; clone size: few; D gene: TRBD2; V gene: TRBV7-9; CDR3 DNA: TGTGCCAGCAGCTTTAGCGGGAGGCGAGAGACCCAGTACTTC; CDR3 protein: CASSFSGRRETQYF
J gene: TRBJ2-6; clone size: NA; D gene: TRBD1; V gene: TRBV3-1; CDR3 DNA: TGTGCCAGCAGCCCACGACAGGGGGCTGCTTCTGGGGCCAACGTCCTGACTTTC; CDR3 protein: CASSPRQGAASGANVLTF
J gene: TRBJ1-2; clone size: few; D gene: NA; V gene: TRBV5-1; CDR3 DNA: TGCGCCAGCAGCTTGGCTAGCCCCGCCAGTGGCTACACCTTC; CDR3 protein: CASSLASPASGYTF
J gene: TRBJ1-2; clone size: many; D gene: TRBD1; V gene: TRBV6-1; CDR3 DNA: TGTGCCAGCAGTGAACTAGGGACAGGGGTCTCCGGCTATGGCTACACCTTC; CDR3 protein: CASSELGTGVSGYGYTF
J gene: TRBJ2-7; clone size: few; D gene: NA; V gene: TRBV5-1; CDR3 DNA: TGCGCCAGCAGCTTGGTGGGGCCAGGGGAGGCTCGGGGCCCCTACGAGCAGTACTTC; CDR3 protein: CASSLVGPGEARGPYEQYF
J gene: TRBJ1-5; clone size: NA; D gene: NA; V gene: TRBV6-2/TRBV6-3; CDR3 DNA: TGTGCCAGCAGTGGACGGGGACATCAGCCCCAGCATTTT; CDR3 protein: CASSGRGHQPQHF
J gene: TRBJ1-1; clone size: few; D gene: TRBD1; V gene: TRBV6-1; CDR3 DNA: TGTGCCATCCTCCCCAGGGGGGGCACTGAAGCTTTCTTT; CDR3 protein: CAILPRGGTEAFF
J gene: TRBJ1-5; clone size: NA; D gene: NA; V gene: TRBV28; CDR3 DNA: TGTGCCAGCAGTTTCCGGGGCCGGACCTTTAGCAATCAGCCCCAGCATTTT; CDR3 protein: CASSFRGRTFSNQPQHF
J gene: TRBJ2-7; clone size: many; D gene: TRBD2; V gene: TRBV7-9; CDR3 DNA: TGTGCCAGCTCCCGGGGAGGGACTAGCTCCTACGAGCAGTACTTC; CDR3 protein: CASSRGGTSSYEQYF
J gene: TRBJ2-1; clone size: few; D gene: TRBD2; V gene: TRBV11-2; CDR3 DNA: TGTGCCAGCAGCTTAAGACCGGGACTAGCGGTCAATGAGCAGTTCTTC; CDR3 protein: CASSLRPGLAVNEQFF
J gene: TRBJ1-4; clone size: NA; D gene: NA; V gene: TRBV20-1; CDR3 DNA: TGCAGTGCACAGTCCGAGCCTAATGAAAAACTGTTTTTT; CDR3 protein: CSAQSEPNEKLFF
J gene: TRBJ2-7; clone size: NA; D gene: TRBD2; V gene: TRBV20-1; CDR3 DNA: TGCAGTGCTCCGAGCGGGAGGGCGGCCTACGAGCAGTACTTC; CDR3 protein: CSAPSGRAAYEQYF
J gene: TRBJ1-3; clone size: NA; D gene: NA; V gene: TRBV18; CDR3 DNA: TGTGCCAGCTCACCAATGGGGGTCACTGGAAACACCATATATTTT; CDR3 protein: CASSPMGVTGNTIYF
J gene: TRBJ2-5; clone size: few; D gene: NA; V gene: TRBV19; CDR3 DNA: TGTGCCAGTAGTGTCACGAGTACACAAGAGACCCAGTACTTC; CDR3 protein: CASSVTSTQETQYF
J gene: TRBJ2-7; clone size: many; D gene: TRBD1; V gene: TRBV18; CDR3 DNA: TGTGCCAGCTCACCCGGGACAGATACCTACGAGCAGTACTTC; CDR3 protein: CASSPGTDTYEQYF
J gene: TRBJ1-5; clone size: NA; D gene: NA; V gene: TRBV14; CDR3 DNA: TGTGCCAGCAGTCAGAGGGGCCTTAATCAGCCCCAGCATTTT; CDR3 protein: CASSQRGLNQPQHF
J gene: TRBJ1-4; clone size: NA; D gene: NA; V gene: TRBV4-1; CDR3 DNA: TGCGCCAGCAGCCCAGACGGTACAGAACTGTTTTTT; CDR3 protein: CASSPDGTELFF
J gene: TRBJ1-4; clone size: many; D gene: NA; V gene: TRBV6-1; CDR3 DNA: TGTGCCAGCAGTGAAGAGGGGACGGCTAATGAAAAACTGTTTTTT; CDR3 protein: CASSEEGTANEKLFF
J gene: TRBJ2-2; clone size: many; D gene: TRBD2; V gene: TRBV10-1; CDR3 DNA: TGCGCCAGCAGTGGCGGGAGTGCGAACACCGGGGAGCTGTTTTTT; CDR3 protein: CASSGGSANTGELFF
J gene: TRBJ2-3; clone size: few; D gene: NA; V gene: TRBV30; CDR3 DNA: TGTGCCTGGAGGGAGCGGGACAGGACCCCAGATACGCAGTATTTT; CDR3 protein: CAWRERDRTPDTQYF
J gene: TRBJ1-1; clone size: NA; D gene: NA; V gene: TRBV6-1; CDR3 DNA: TGTGCCAGCAACCAGGTGGACACTGAAGCTTTCTTT; CDR3 protein: CASNQVDTEAFF
J gene: TRBJ1-2; clone size: many; D gene: TRBD1; V gene: TRBV29-1; CDR3 DNA: TGCAGCGTTCGAGGGGACAGCATCTATGGCTACACCTTC; CDR3 protein: CSVRGDSIYGYTF
J gene: TRBJ2-5; clone size: NA; D gene: NA; V gene: TRBV20-1; CDR3 DNA: TGCAGTGCTAGAGATGGGCCTGGAATAGCGGCGGAGACCCAGTACTTC; CDR3 protein: CSARDGPGIAAETQYF
J gene: TRBJ2-7; clone size: few; D gene: TRBD1; V gene: TRBV20-1; CDR3 DNA: TGCAGTGCCACTCCGGGACAGGGGAACCACGAGCAGTACTTC; CDR3 protein: CSATPGQGNHEQYF
J gene: TRBJ1-2; clone size: NA; D gene: NA; V gene: TRBV6-5; CDR3 DNA: TGTGCCAGCAGTTACGCAACTAACTATGGCTACACCTTC; CDR3 protein: CASSYATNYGYTF
J gene: TRBJ2-1; clone size: many; D gene: NA; V gene: TRBV11-2; CDR3 DNA: TGTGCCAGCAGCTTAGATGGCGACCGGACGGAGACCTACAATGAGCAGTTCTTC; CDR3 protein: CASSLDGDRTETYNEQFF
J gene: TRBJ2-7; clone size: NA; D gene: NA; V gene: TRBV9; CDR3 DNA: TGTGCCAGCAGCGTAGGAGCAGTGACCCTGGGCGAGCAGTACTTC; CDR3 protein: CASSVGAVTLGEQYF
J gene: TRBJ2-7; clone size: many; D gene: NA; V gene: TRBV6-1; CDR3 DNA: TGTGCCAGCAGAACAGTTATCGGGCGCAGTACCTACGAGCAGTACTTC; CDR3 protein: CASRTVIGRSTYEQYF